Following are 25 T cell receptor beta chains from one sample sequenced in a study of blood T cell repertoires in COVID-19. Method: immunoSEQ multiplex PCR; TCRdb's copy keeps in-frame clones and lacks some. This sample has 150,000 to 200,000 clones, with 80% to 90% found just once. The sequencing input was peripheral blood. These receptors were collected from a woman younger than 30 who had recovered from COVID-19.

This clone was observed a single time. This rearrangement joins TRBV9 to TRBJ2-1; 9 bases line up with TRBD2. V was clipped by 0 bases and J by 8 bases; unmatched bases: 6. The CDR3 extends over 15 amino acids. CDR1 SGDLS and CDR2 YYNGEE come from the germline V gene. The CDR3 sequence: CASSVGGGRVYEQFF. CDR3 in DNA: TGTGCCAGCAGCGTAGGTGGCGGGAGGGTCTATGAGCAGTTCTTC.

The V call is TRBV14, the J call TRBJ2-7; 7 bases are a match to TRBD1. There are 14 residues in the CDR3. The trim removed 1 base at V and 4 bases at J, leaving 4 bases unmatched. Germline CDR1 SGHDN, CDR2 FVKESK. DNA of the CDR3: TGTGCCAGCAGCCAAGGACAGGGAAGGTACGAGCAGTACTTC. Protein product: CASSQGQGRYEQYF.

This chain connects TRBV19 to TRBJ1-1; no reliable D call. V gave up 1 base and J gave up 0 bases, with 6 bases separating them. Germline-derived CDR1 and CDR2 are LNHDA and SQIVND (reference sequence). This CDR3 has 14 residues. CDR3 nucleotide sequence: TGTGCCAGTAGTATAGGTCAGTTGAACACTGAAGCTTTCTTT. Its protein product is CASSIGQLNTEAFF.

This clone has only a few counts. The rearrangement joins TRBV10-3 to TRBJ2-1, with 9 bases matching TRBD2. CDR1 and CDR2 from the germline V gene are ENHRY and SYGVKD. The V and J ends lost 2 bases and 3 bases, in that order; junction bases with no gene match: 11. The CDR3 consists of 18 residues. CDR3 loop: CAISEAASGMRGYNEQFF. The CDR3 DNA reads as TGTGCCATCAGTGAGGCGGCTAGCGGGATGCGAGGCTACAATGAGCAGTTCTTC.

This chain connects TRBV10-3 to TRBJ2-1; 7 bases line up with TRBD2. The CDR3 is 16 amino acids. Losses at the gene ends were 4 bases for V and 3 bases for J; bases not matched to a gene: 9. Germline assignment: CDR1 ENHRY and CDR2 SYGVKD. The CDR3 DNA follows: TGTGCCATCAGTGGATCTGGCGGGAGTATCTACAATGAGCAGTTCTTC. Its translation: CAISGSGGSIYNEQFF.

The gene calls are TRBV6-6 and TRBJ2-2; TRBD2 matches 7 bases. There are 19 residues in the CDR3. Trimming removed 5 bases from V and 4 bases from J; junction bases left unmatched: 19. From germline, CDR1 is MNHNY and CDR2 SVGAGI (reference sequence). DNA for the CDR3: TGTGCCAGCAGTCCCCTACCCTTTGGACTAGTTTCAAGCACCGGGGAGCTGTTTTTT. Translating gives CASSPLPFGLVSSTGELFF.

The rearrangement joins TRBV5-4 to TRBJ2-2; 9 bases agree with TRBD1. The CDR3 contains 18 residues. Trimming at V came to 2 bases and at J to 5 bases, leaving 13 bases not matched to a gene. Germline CDR1 and CDR2: SGHNT and YYREEE (reference sequence). CDR3 DNA: TGTGCCAGCAGCTTTAAGACCCCGGGACAGGGAAAAACCGGGGAGCTGTTTTTT. As protein: CASSFKTPGQGKTGELFF.

The chain couples TRBV28 to TRBJ2-4; TRBD2 matches at 8 bases. CDR3 length: 16 residues. The germline V gene encodes CDR1 MDHEN and CDR2 SYDVKM. The junction had 9 bases not matched to a gene; V was cut back by 6 bases and J by 2 bases. As DNA, the CDR3 is TGTGCCAGCAGCCAACACGGGGGGGCGCCCAAAAACATTCAGTACTTC. This codes for CASSQHGGAPKNIQYF.

This chain links TRBV19 with TRBJ1-4; the D is unclear. Germline V gene data show CDR1 as LNHDA and CDR2 as SQIVND (reference sequence). With 7 bases removed from V and 5 bases from J, the gap between germline ends came to 17 bases. There are 15 residues in the CDR3. CDR3 amino acids: CASKEGLPNNEKLFF. CDR3 DNA sequence: TGTGCCAGTAAGGAGGGTCTCCCTAACAATGAAAAACTGTTTTTT.

J is TRBJ2-1 and V is TRBV24-1; TRBD2 aligns across 8 bases. This CDR3 has 13 residues. Germline V gives CDR1 KGHDR, CDR2 SFDVKD. V lost 4 bases and J lost 8; bases outside the gene matches: 3. The CDR3 nucleotides are TGTGCCACCAGTGACCCCGGGGGGGATGAGCAGTTCTTC. It yields the protein CATSDPGGDEQFF.

V usage is TRBV7-9 and J usage is TRBJ2-7, with D maybe TRBD1 (5 bases). CDR3 size: 15 residues. Looked up from germline, CDR1 is SEHNR and CDR2 is FQNEAQ (reference sequence). V was trimmed by 5 bases and J by 6 bases, leaving 20 bases between them. Here the CDR3 DNA reads TGTGCCAGCAGCCAAACAGGAGATCCCCCTTTCGAGCAGTACTTC. This encodes CASSQTGDPPFEQYF.

V is TRBV18 and J is TRBJ1-3; D is undetermined. Trimming removed 2 bases from V and 0 bases from J, with 14 bases in between. Germline loops: CDR1 KGHSH, CDR2 LQKENI. The CDR3 sequence is 17 residues long. This chain's CDR3 is CASSPSNLRSSGNTIYF. The DNA of the CDR3 is TGTGCCAGCTCACCAAGTAATTTGAGGAGCTCTGGAAACACCATATATTTT.

Worth noting for this clone: A much larger clone is a single base away; this may be a read error. The chain couples TRBV7-3 to TRBJ2-2, with D perhaps matching TRBD1 (6 bases). CDR3 length: 14 amino acids. From germline, CDR1 is SGHTA and CDR2 FQGTGA. The V gene lost 5 bases and the J gene lost 4 bases, with 11 bases spanning the gap. CDR3 loop: CASSLTGATGELFF. The CDR3 region has the DNA TGTGCCAGCAGCCTGACAGGAGCCACCGGGGAGCTGTTTTTT.

This rearrangement joins TRBV9 to TRBJ2-2; TRBD2 matches 10 bases. Germline-derived CDR1 and CDR2 are SGDLS and YYNGEE. The CDR3 length is 16 residues. The V and J ends lost 3 bases and 6 bases, in that order; junction bases with no gene match: 8. The CDR3: CASSAPSGGAAGELFF. For the CDR3, the DNA is TGTGCCAGCAGCGCCCCCAGCGGGGGGGCAGCCGGGGAGCTGTTTTTT.

The CDR3 DNA sequence: TGTGCCAGCAGCCCCGTCAGTCTGGGGGCGAACACTGAAGCTTTCTTT. Translation gives CASSPVSLGANTEAFF. The rearrangement joins TRBV7-8 to TRBJ1-1, with TRBD1 as a possible D gene (6 bases). The CDR3 is 16 amino acids. Germline V gene lookup returns CDR1 SGHVS and CDR2 FQNEAQ. V lost 5 bases and J 1 base, leaving 17 bases between the germline ends.

This chain uses TRBV14 with TRBJ1-1; 8 bases align to TRBD1. Trimming removed 4 bases from V and 0 bases from J; junction bases left unmatched: 7. The CDR3 runs to 16 residues. From germline, CDR1 is SGHDN and CDR2 FVKESK. In DNA form, the CDR3 reads TGTGCCAGCAGCCTTAGACAGGGGCGATTGAACACTGAAGCTTTCTTT. It yields the protein CASSLRQGRLNTEAFF.

This clone has only a few counts. The V call is TRBV19, the J call TRBJ1-1, with 7 bases aligning to TRBD1. Germline V gene data show CDR1 as LNHDA and CDR2 as SQIVND (reference sequence). The CDR3 length is 16 residues. V shed 1 base and J 3 bases; nucleotides not matched to a gene: 8. CDR3: CASSIVRQGPHTEAFF. The CDR3 coding sequence is TGTGCCAGTAGTATAGTTAGACAGGGTCCTCACACTGAAGCTTTCTTT.

J is TRBJ2-3 and V is TRBV3-1 (or the pseudogene TRBV3-2); 7 nucleotides line up with TRBD2. Germline V lookup: CDR1 LGHDT, CDR2 YNNKEL (reference sequence). V trimming: 4 bases; J trimming: 1 base; junction bases outside the gene matches: 5. The CDR3 length is 15 residues. Here the CDR3 DNA reads TGTGCCAGCAGCCCGGGAGGCGGTGGCACAGATACGCAGTATTTT. It codes for CASSPGGGGTDTQYF.

The rearrangement links TRBV7-8 to TRBJ2-7, with D tentatively TRBD2 (6 bases). The CDR3 consists of 15 residues. In germline, CDR1 is SGHVS, CDR2 FQNEAQ. V was pared by 1 base and J by 4 bases, with 14 bases between. The chain's CDR3 is CASSLGRERSYEQYV. As DNA, the CDR3 is TGTGCCAGCAGCTTAGGACGGGAGAGGTCGTACGAGCAGTACGTC.

The chain uses TRBV25-1 and TRBJ2-5, with 10 bases matching TRBD1. CDR1 and CDR2 (germline): MGHDK, SYGVNS. The J segment lost 3 bases and the V segment lost 4 bases, leaving 8 bases of the junction unmatched. The CDR3 is 16 amino acids. Here the CDR3 reads CASSAGDRGREETQYF. CDR3 DNA: TGTGCCAGCAGTGCCGGGGACAGGGGAAGAGAAGAGACCCAGTACTTC.

The rearrangement uses TRBV19 and TRBJ2-3; 8 bases match TRBD2. This CDR3 contains 14 residues. Trimming at V came to 4 bases and at J to 4 bases, leaving 4 bases not matched to a gene. Germline assignment: CDR1 LNHDA and CDR2 SQIVND (reference sequence). CDR3 coding DNA: TGTGCCAGTAGTAAGCGGGAGATCGCAGATACGCAGTATTTT. The encoded protein is CASSKREIADTQYF.

This sequence joins TRBV5-1 and TRBJ2-5, with 9 positions matching TRBD2. Germline values: CDR1 SGHRS, CDR2 YFSETQ. The CDR3 spans 15 residues. V shed 7 bases, J shed 5 bases, and the junction held 12 bases outside the gene matches. This chain's CDR3 is CASGKIAGAGETQYF. The CDR3 DNA reads as TGCGCCAGCGGCAAAATAGCGGGAGCAGGGGAGACCCAGTACTTC. The whole variable domain, filled in from reference TRBV5-1 and TRBJ2-5, reads KAGVTQTPRYLIKTRGQQVTLSCSPISGHRSVSWYQQTPGQGLQFLFEYFSETQRNKGNFPGRFSGRQFSNSRSEMNVSTLELGDSALYLCASGKIAGAGETQYFGPGTRLLVL.

This rearrangement joins TRBV9 to TRBJ1-1; 7 nucleotides match TRBD1. With V trimmed by 4 bases and J by 2 bases, 8 bases remained unmatched. The CDR3 contains 15 residues. In germline, CDR1 is SGDLS, CDR2 YYNGEE. CDR3 coding DNA: TGTGCCAGCAGCTTCTCCGGGACAGAAAACACTGAAGCTTTCTTT. Protein product: CASSFSGTENTEAFF.

The rearrangement joins TRBV7-3 to TRBJ2-1; tentative D call: TRBD2 (6 bases). The length of the CDR3 is 14 residues. V was clipped by 5 bases and J by 8 bases, with 16 bases between them. CDR1 is SGHTA and CDR2 is FQGTGA in the germline V gene. The CDR3 loop reads CASSATSPSHEQFF. CDR3 DNA: TGTGCCAGCAGCGCGACTAGTCCCTCTCATGAGCAGTTCTTC.

The chain has TRBV20-1 and TRBJ1-1; D is uncertain. The CDR3 runs 10 residues. V lost 7 bases and J lost 5, with 8 bases in between. Germline V gene sequence: CDR1 DFQATT, CDR2 SNEGSKA (reference sequence). The CDR3 region has the DNA TGCAGTGGTCGGGGAACTGAAGCTTTCTTT. Translated: CSGRGTEAFF.